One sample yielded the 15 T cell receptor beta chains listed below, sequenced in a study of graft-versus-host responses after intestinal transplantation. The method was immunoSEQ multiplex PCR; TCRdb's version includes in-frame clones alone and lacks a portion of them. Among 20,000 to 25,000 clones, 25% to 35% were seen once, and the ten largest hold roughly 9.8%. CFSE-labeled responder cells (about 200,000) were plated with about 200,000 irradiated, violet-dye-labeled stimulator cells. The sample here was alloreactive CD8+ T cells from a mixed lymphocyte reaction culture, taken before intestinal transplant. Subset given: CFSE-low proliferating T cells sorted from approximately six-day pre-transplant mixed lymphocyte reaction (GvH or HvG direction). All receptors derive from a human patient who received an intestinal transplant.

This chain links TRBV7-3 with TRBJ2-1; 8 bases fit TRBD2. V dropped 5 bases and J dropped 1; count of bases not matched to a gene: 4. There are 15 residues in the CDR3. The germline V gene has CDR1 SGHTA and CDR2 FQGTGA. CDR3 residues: CASSITGGSYNEQFF. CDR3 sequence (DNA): TGTGCCAGCAGCATTACGGGAGGGTCCTACAATGAGCAGTTCTTC.

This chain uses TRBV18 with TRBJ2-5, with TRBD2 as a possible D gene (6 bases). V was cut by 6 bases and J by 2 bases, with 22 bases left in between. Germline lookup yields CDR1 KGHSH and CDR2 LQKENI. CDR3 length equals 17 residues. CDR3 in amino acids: CASSPLPLGGIQETQYF. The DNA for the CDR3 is TGTGCCAGCTCTCCCCTCCCACTCGGCGGGATACAAGAGACCCAGTACTTC.

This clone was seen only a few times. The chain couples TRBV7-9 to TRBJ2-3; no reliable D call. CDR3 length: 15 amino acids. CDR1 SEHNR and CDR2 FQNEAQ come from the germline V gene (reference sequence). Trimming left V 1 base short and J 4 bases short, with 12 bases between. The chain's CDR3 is CASSLEMELADTQYF. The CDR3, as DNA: TGTGCCAGCAGCTTAGAAATGGAGCTTGCAGATACGCAGTATTTT.

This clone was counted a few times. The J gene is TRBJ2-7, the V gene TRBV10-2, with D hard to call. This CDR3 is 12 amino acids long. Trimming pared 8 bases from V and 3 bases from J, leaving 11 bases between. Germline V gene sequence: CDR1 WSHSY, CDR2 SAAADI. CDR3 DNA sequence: TGCGCCAGCCGCTTAACCGGCTACGAGCAGTACTTC. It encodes CASRLTGYEQYF.

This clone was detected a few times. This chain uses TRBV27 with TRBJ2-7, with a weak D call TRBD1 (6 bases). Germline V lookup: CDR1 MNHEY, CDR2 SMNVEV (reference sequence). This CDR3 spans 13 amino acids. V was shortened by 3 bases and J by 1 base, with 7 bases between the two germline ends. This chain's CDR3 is CASSLQGSYEQYF. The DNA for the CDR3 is TGTGCCAGCAGTTTGCAGGGGTCCTACGAGCAGTACTTC.

The CDR3 spells CASSERDRGPDTQYF. The CDR3, as DNA: TGTGCCAGCAGTGAAAGGGACAGGGGGCCAGATACGCAGTATTTT. This chain uses TRBV2 with TRBJ2-3; TRBD1 matches 12 bases. The germline CDR1 and CDR2 sequences are SNHLY and FYNNEI. There are 15 residues in the CDR3. V dropped 2 bases and J dropped 4; count of bases not matched to a gene: 1.

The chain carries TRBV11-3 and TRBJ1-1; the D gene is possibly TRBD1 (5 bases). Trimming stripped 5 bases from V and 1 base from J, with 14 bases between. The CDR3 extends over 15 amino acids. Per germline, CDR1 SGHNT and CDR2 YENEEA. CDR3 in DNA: TGTGCCAGCAGCCAGGGAAGGAGTCCGAACACTGAAGCTTTCTTT. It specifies CASSQGRSPNTEAFF.

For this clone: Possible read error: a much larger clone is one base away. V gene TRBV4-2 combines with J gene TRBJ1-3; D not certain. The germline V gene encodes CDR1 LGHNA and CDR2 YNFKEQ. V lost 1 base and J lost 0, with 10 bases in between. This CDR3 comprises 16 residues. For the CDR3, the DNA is TGTGCCAGCAGCCAAGCTGACTCCCGCTCTGGAAACACCATATATTTT. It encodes CASSQADSRSGNTIYF.

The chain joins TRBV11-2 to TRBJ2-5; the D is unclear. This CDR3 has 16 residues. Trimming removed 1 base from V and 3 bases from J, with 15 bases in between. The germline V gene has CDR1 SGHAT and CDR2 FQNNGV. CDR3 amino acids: CASSLVGWDGKETQYF. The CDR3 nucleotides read TGTGCCAGCAGCTTAGTCGGATGGGATGGGAAAGAGACCCAGTACTTC.

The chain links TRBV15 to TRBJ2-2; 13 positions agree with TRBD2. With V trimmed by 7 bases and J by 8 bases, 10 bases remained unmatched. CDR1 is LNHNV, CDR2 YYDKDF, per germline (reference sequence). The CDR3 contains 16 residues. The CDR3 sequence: CATTNPGLAGVGELFF. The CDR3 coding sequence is TGTGCCACCACCAACCCCGGACTAGCGGGAGTTGGGGAGCTGTTTTTT. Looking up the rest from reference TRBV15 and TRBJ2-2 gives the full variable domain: DAMVIQNPRYQVTQFGKPVTLSCSQTLNHNVMYWYQQKSSQAPKLLFHYYDKDFNNEADTPDNFQSRRPNTSFCFLDIRSPGLGDTAMYLCATTNPGLAGVGELFFGEGSRLTVL.

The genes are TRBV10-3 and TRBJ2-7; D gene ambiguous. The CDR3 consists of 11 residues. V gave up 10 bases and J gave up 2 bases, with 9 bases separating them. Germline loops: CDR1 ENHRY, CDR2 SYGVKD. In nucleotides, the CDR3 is TGTGCCACCTCCCAAACCTACGAGCAGTACTTC. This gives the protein CATSQTYEQYF.

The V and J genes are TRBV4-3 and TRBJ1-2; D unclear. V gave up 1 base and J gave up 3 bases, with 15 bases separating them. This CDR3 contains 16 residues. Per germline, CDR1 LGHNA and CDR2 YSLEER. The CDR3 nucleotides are TGCGCCAGCAGCCAAGTATCGGGTAAACGGGACTATGGCTACACCTTC. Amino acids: CASSQVSGKRDYGYTF.

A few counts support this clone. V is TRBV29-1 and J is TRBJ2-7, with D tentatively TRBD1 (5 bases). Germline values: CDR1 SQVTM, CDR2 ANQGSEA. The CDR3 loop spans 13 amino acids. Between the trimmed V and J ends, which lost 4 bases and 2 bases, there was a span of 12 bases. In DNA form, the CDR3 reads TGCAGCGTTGGGGGCGGACATACCTACGAGCAGTACTTC. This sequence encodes CSVGGGHTYEQYF.

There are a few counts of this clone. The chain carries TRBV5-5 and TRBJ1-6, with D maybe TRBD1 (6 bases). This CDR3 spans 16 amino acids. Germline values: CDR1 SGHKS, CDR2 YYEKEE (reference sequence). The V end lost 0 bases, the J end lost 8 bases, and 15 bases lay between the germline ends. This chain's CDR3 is CASSLAWGAPDSPLHF. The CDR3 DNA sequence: TGTGCCAGCAGCTTGGCCTGGGGGGCTCCCGATTCACCCCTCCACTTT.

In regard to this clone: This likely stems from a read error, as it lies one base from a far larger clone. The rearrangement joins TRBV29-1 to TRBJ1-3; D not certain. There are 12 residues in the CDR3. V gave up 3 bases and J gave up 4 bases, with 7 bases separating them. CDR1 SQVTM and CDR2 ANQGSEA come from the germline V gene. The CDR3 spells CSVDGEGNTIYF. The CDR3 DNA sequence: TGCAGCGTTGATGGGGAGGGAAACACCATATATTTT.